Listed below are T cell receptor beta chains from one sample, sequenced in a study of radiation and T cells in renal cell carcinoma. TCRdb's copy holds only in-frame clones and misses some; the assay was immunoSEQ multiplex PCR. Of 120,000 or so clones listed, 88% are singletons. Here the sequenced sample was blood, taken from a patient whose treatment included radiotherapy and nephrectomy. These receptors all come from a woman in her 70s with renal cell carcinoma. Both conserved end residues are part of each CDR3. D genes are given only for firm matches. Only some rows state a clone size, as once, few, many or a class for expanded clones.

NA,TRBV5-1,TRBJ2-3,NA,TGCGCCAGCAGCTTCGGTCAAACTACCAGCACAGATACGCAGTATTTT,CASSFGQTTSTDTQYF
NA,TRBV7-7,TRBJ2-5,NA,TGTGCTAGCAGCCACGACCAACTCCAAGAGACCCAGTACTTC,CASSHDQLQETQYF
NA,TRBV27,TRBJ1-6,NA,TGTGCCAGCAGTTTAGTGGGGGCTTATCCCCTACTTAATTCACCCCTCCACTTT,CASSLVGAYPLLNSPLHF
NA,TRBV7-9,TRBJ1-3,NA,TGTGCCAGCAGCCAAAAGGGGTACGGAAACACCATATATTTT,CASSQKGYGNTIYF
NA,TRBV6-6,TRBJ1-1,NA,TGTGCCAGCTCCCTAGGAAGACTAAAGAACACTGAAGCTTTCTTT,CASSLGRLKNTEAFF
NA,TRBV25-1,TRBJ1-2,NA,TGTGCCAGCAGTCGGGAGGAGGGCTATGGCTACACCTTC,CASSREEGYGYTF
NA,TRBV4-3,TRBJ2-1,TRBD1,TGCGCCAGCAGCCAAGCCACCCGACAGGGTCGCGATGAGCAGTTCTTC,CASSQATRQGRDEQFF
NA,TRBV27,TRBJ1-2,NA,TGTGCCAGCAGTTTATCCGGGCAGCCTAGGGGCTACACCTTC,CASSLSGQPRGYTF
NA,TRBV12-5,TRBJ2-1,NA,TGTGCTAGTAGTTGGTCCGGCGGCAATGAGCAGTTCTTC,CASSWSGGNEQFF
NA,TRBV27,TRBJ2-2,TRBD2,TGTGCCAGCAGTCCCGTAGCGGGGGGGCTTAACACCGGGGAGCTGTTTTTT,CASSPVAGGLNTGELFF
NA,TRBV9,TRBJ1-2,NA,TGTGCCAGCAGCGTAGGTCAGGGAAACTATGGCTACACCTTC,CASSVGQGNYGYTF
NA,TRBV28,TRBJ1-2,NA,TGTGCCAGCATCCCCCCGGGGGCGGACTATGGCTACACCTTC,CASIPPGADYGYTF
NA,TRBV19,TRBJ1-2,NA,TGTGCCAGTAGTATCGGCTCACGGCGGGATGGCTACACCTTC,CASSIGSRRDGYTF
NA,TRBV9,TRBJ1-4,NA,TGTGCCAGCAGCGAGGGGGGGCTTAATGAAAAACTGTTTTTT,CASSEGGLNEKLFF
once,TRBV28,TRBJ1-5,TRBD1,TGTGCCAGCAGTCTCCAGGGGGCGGGCAATCAGCCCCAGCATTTT,CASSLQGAGNQPQHF
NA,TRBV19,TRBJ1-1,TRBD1,TGTGCCAGTATAGGGGGACAGGGGAACACTGAAGCTTTCTTT,CASIGGQGNTEAFF
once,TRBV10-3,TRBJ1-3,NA,TGTGCCATCAGTGAGCGCTCTGGAAACACCATATATTTT,CAISERSGNTIYF
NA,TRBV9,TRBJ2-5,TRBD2,TGTGCCAGCAGCGTAGCTACTCAGCGGGGCCAAGAGACCCAGTACTTC,CASSVATQRGQETQYF
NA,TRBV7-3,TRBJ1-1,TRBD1,TGTGCCAGCAGCTCGGGGACAGGGAACACTGAAGCTTTCTTT,CASSSGTGNTEAFF
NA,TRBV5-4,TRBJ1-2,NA,TGTGCCAGCAGCTCCCAAGTGGGCAGGGATGGCTACACCTTC,CASSSQVGRDGYTF
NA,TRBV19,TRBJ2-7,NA,TGTGCCAGTAGTATACAATCCGGACCCTACGAGCAGTACTTC,CASSIQSGPYEQYF
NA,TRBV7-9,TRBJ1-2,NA,TGTGCCAGCAGCTTAGCGGCGGGCAGGGAGTACTATGGCTACACCTTC,CASSLAAGREYYGYTF
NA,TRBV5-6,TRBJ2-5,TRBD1,TGTGCCAGCAGTTTGTACTCCGGGACAGGGAGGGAGACCCAGTACTTC,CASSLYSGTGRETQYF
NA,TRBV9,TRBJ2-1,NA,TGTGCCAGCAGCGGACCGGGCCCCACCTACAATGAGCAGTTCTTC,CASSGPGPTYNEQFF
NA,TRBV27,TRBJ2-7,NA,TGTGCCAGCAGTTTATTCGAAGGGGCCTTATACGAGCAGTACTTC,CASSLFEGALYEQYF
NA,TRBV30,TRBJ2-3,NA,TGTGCCTGGAGGTCGTCGGGGGCAACAGATACGCAGTATTTT,CAWRSSGATDTQYF
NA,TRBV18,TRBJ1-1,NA,TGTGCCAGCTCACCACTGCAGGGTGGAGCTGAAGCTTTCTTT,CASSPLQGGAEAFF
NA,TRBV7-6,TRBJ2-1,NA,TGTGCCAGCAGCCGGACCGGGACCGAATATGAGCAGTTCTTC,CASSRTGTEYEQFF
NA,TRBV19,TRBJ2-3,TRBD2,TGTGCCAGTAGTAGGCCCGCTAGCGGCACTAGCACAGATACGCAGTATTTT,CASSRPASGTSTDTQYF
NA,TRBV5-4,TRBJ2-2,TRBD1,TGTGCCAGCAGCCAGGACAGGGTCACCGGGGAGCTGTTTTTT,CASSQDRVTGELFF
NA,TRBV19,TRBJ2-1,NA,TGTGCCAGTAGTATGGACTTTCAGAGTTACAATGAGCAGTTCTTC,CASSMDFQSYNEQFF
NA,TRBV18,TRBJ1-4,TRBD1,TGTGCCAGCTCACACCGGGACAGCCTTAATGAAAAACTGTTTTTT,CASSHRDSLNEKLFF
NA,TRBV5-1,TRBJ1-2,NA,TGCGCCAGCAGCGCAGGGACTGCGATAGGCTACACCTTC,CASSAGTAIGYTF
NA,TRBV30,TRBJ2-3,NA,TGTGCCTGGAGCCTAAATAGAGATACGCAGTATTTT,CAWSLNRDTQYF
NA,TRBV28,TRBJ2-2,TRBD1,TGTGCCAGCAGCTCACCTGGACAGGGGGCGAACACCGGGGAGCTGTTTTTT,CASSSPGQGANTGELFF
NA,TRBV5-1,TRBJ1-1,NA,TGCGCCAGCAGCTTGTCCGCCATGAACACTGAAGCTTTCTTT,CASSLSAMNTEAFF
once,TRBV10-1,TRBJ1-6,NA,TGCGCCAGCAGTGAGAGGGGGGAGTGTTCACCCCTCCACTTT,CASSERGECSPLHF